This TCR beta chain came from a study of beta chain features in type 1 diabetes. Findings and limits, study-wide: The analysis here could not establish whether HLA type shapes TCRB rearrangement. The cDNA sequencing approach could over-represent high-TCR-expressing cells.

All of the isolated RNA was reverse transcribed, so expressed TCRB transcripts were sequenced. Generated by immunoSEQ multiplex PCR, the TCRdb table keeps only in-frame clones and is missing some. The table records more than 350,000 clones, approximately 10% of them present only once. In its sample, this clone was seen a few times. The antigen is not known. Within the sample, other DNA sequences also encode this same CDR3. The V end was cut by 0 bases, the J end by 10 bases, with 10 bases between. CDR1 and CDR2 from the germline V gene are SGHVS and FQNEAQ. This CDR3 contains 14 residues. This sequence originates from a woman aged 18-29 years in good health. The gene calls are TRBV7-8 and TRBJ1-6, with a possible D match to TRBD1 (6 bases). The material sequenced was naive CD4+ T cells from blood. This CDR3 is CASSLATGNSPLHF. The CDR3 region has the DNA TGTGCCAGCAGCTTAGCCACAGGGAACTCACCCCTCCACTTT.